The T cell receptor (beta chain) described here comes from a study of Graves' ophthalmopathy and Graves' hyperthyroidism listed by TCRdb under 2018. As for the study more broadly: Peripheral blood was collected at initial diagnosis, before any treatment. To tell Graves' ophthalmopathy apart from Graves' hyperthyroidism, and to predict which patients would progress to ophthalmopathy, the study relied on TCR beta repertoire signatures. In total, approximately 130 blood samples were TCR-sequenced: some 43 ophthalmopathy, under 80 hyperthyroidism and some 17 hyperthyroidism-to-ophthalmopathy patients. To explore V-J signatures that distinguish ophthalmopathy from hyperthyroidism, a discovery set of around 100 patients was enrolled, made up of 43 with ophthalmopathy and around 57 with stable hyperthyroidism. For independent validation, a separate cohort was made up of 18 hyperthyroidism patients plus 17 patients who later progressed from hyperthyroidism to ophthalmopathy. In more than five hyperthyroidism patients, T-cell repertoires of thyroid tissue and blood were compared. Following sample collection, hyperthyroidism patients were given methimazole at a starting dose of 30 mg daily, and ophthalmopathy patients were given high-dose intravenous methylprednisolone. The 100 or so discovery patients were divided at random into training and test sets in a 7:3 ratio. Overall results and qualifications from the work: No statistical method was used to set the sample size in advance, and the investigators knew which group each participant was assigned to. In validation, the model predicted ophthalmopathy progression with less than 71% sensitivity and approximately 75% specificity; 12 predicted patients were CT-confirmed with GO in a median of approximately 6.5 months. In cross-validation, the 13-signature model distinguished ophthalmopathy from stable hyperthyroidism with about 89% sensitivity and around 81% specificity, while in the test set the corresponding values were 80% and 75%. Most expanded thyroid clonotypes with frequency above 0.001 were also detected in blood, suggesting blood repertoires may reflect the thyroid immune response.

This clonotype was detected ten times or more. What this receptor recognizes is not known. Base-call qualities are not available, and no considerably larger clone is one nucleotide away. Ophthalmopathy patients were characterized by moderately to severely active disease, a Clinical Activity Score of at least 3, a NOSPECS grade of at least 4, and a disease duration under 3 months. Patients with other autoimmune diseases, uncontrolled infections, pregnancy or lactation were excluded from the study. Diagnosis was based on clinical symptoms, serum thyroxine, TRAb, thyroid ultrasound and orbital computed tomography. Using Ficoll-Paque density gradient centrifugation, PBMCs were isolated from about 9.4 ml of fresh peripheral blood. Total RNA was extracted using Trizol reagent, and RNA quality was checked on an Agilent 2100 Bioanalyzer. For repertoire sequencing, the TCR beta CDR3 regions were amplified from RNA transcripts. The first round of RT-PCR was done with HTBI primers and the Qiagen OneStep RT-PCR kit, and was followed by a second round of multiplex PCR, then size selection and purification. Libraries were sequenced paired-end with 100 bp reads on an Illumina HiSeq2000. The authors' pipeline ran thus. Reads were processed with SOAPnuke, discarding reads with adapters, uncalled bases, mean Phred below 15, or no exact constant-primer or identifier match. COPE v1.2.5 was used to merge the high-quality paired reads. Unique nucleotide sequences were defined as clonotypes and aligned to IMGT TRB V, D and J references using MiTCR v1.1. Analysis was restricted to V-J combinations with a frequency above 0.0001, which covered roughly 99% of repertoires. For each V-J combination, a TCR clonal expansion and chaos score was defined as F50 clonal expansion divided by the chaos observed in the TCRdist matrix. Welch's t-statistics and random forest were used to narrow the features down to around 12 V-J combinations, which were then fed into a naive Bayes classifier. Thyroid-blood repertoire similarity was quantified with the Morisita-Horn index. TCRdb reprocessing: public reads trimmed at Q25 with fastp, clones called with MiXCR, in-frame beta chains kept. Under each unique CDR3 protein, matching rows form one entry showing the most common genes and DNA. These V and J calls are TCRdb output, not the study's own analysis. This sample has roughly 480,000 distinct CDR3 sequences in its table, and about 15% of those were observed once. The ten largest clones capture roughly 9.8% of the sample.

The sample consisted of blood. This sequence was found in a woman under 40 with Graves' ophthalmopathy. Donor details come from another sample of the same person, matched by shared clones.

The CDR3 reads as follows: CATSDFQNGQETQYF. Read as DNA, the sequence is TGTGCCACCAGTGATTTCCAGAATGGACAAGAGACCCAGTACTTC. The sequence joins TRBV24-1 to TRBJ2-5, with the D gene uncertain. Cut back by 1 base and 2 bases, the V and J ends lie 10 bases apart. Reading from cysteine to phenylalanine, the CDR3 counts 15 amino acids. Just CDR3 DNA is preserved here, 45 bases in frame from base 1. CDR1 KGHDR and CDR2 SFDVKD are derived from the germline V gene.